The sequence of this T cell receptor beta chain was determined in a study of Ad26.COV2.S vaccination and SARS-CoV-2 variants. The CDR3 contains 14 residues. From germline, CDR1 is SGHDT and CDR2 YYEEEE. The germline V and J ends were trimmed by 5 bases and 8 bases, with 19 bases remaining between them. This sample's treatment: some 20 received Ad26.COV2.S at low or high dose, single or two shots; about 5 received placebo; per-sample allocation not given. Each sample was drawn 63 days after the first injection (of vaccine or placebo). TCRdb's copy holds only in-frame clones and misses some; the assay was immunoSEQ multiplex PCR. This sample has some 350,000 clones, with approximately 84% found just once.

The V call is TRBV5-6, the J call TRBJ1-2, with D perhaps matching TRBD1 (6 bases). The sequences come from peripheral blood, collected in a trial of Ad26.COV2.S vaccine versus placebo. The clonotype was recovered from a person between 18 and 60 years old who received the Ad26.COV2.S COVID-19 vaccine or a placebo. CDR3 loop: CASRWGGQSRGYTF. Here the CDR3 DNA reads TGTGCCAGCAGATGGGGAGGACAGTCGAGAGGCTACACCTTC.